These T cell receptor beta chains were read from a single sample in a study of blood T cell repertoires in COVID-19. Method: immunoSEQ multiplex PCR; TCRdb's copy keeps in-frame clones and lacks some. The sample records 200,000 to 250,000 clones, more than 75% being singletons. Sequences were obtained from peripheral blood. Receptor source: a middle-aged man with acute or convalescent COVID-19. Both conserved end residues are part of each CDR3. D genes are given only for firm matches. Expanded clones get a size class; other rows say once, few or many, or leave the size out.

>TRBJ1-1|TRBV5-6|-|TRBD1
TGTGCCAGCAAACAGGGGTCCATGAACACTGAAGCTTTCTTT
CASKQGSMNTEAFF
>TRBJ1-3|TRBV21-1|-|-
TGTGCCAGCACCAAAAACCCCGCAGGGCCCCTCTCTGGAAACACCATATATTTT
CASTKNPAGPLSGNTIYF
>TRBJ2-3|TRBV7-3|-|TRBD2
TGTGCCAGCAGCCTCAGACTAGCGGGCACAGATACGCAGTATTTT
CASSLRLAGTDTQYF
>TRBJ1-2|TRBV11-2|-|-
TGTGCCAGCAGCTTATCCGGGAGATGGGCAGATGGCTACACCTTC
CASSLSGRWADGYTF
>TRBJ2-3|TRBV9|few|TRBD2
TGTGCCAGCAGCGCGACCGGGAGGGGGGGCGGCACAGATACGCAGTATTTT
CASSATGRGGGTDTQYF
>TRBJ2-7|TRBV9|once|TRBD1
TGTGCCAGCAGCGCTACAGGGGGATCCTACGAGCAGTACTTC
CASSATGGSYEQYF
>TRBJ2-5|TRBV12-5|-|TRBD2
TGTGCTAGTGGTTTAGCCGGACTAGCGGGGGAAGAGACCCAGTACTTC
CASGLAGLAGEETQYF
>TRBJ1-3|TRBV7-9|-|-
TGTGCCAGCAGCTTAGTGGCGGACTCTGGAAACACCATATATTTT
CASSLVADSGNTIYF
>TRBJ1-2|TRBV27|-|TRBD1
TGTGCCAGCAGTTTGGAAGGGGGCGCGGGGGGCTACACCTTC
CASSLEGGAGGYTF
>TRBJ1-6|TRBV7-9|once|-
TGTGCCAGCAGCTCCCGACTGATTAATTCACCCCTCCACTTT
CASSSRLINSPLHF
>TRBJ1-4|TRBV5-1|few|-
TGCGCCAGCAGCTTGGTTGCAGGGCTTAATGAAAAACTGTTTTTT
CASSLVAGLNEKLFF
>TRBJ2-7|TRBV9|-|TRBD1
TGTGCCAGCAGCGGGGACAGGGAATACGAGCAGTACTTC
CASSGDREYEQYF
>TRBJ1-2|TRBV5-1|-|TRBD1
TGCGCCAGCAGCTTACAGGACAGGGCTAACTATGGCTACACCTTC
CASSLQDRANYGYTF
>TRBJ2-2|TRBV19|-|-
TGTGCCAGCCAGGACAGACCAACTGGGACCGGGGAGCTGTTTTTT
CASQDRPTGTGELFF
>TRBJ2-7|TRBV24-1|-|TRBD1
TGTGCCACCAGTGAACTACAGGGGCCCTCATCCTACGAGCAGTACTTC
CATSELQGPSSYEQYF
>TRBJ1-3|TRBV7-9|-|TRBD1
TGTGCCAGCAGCCGTCTTGGACAGGGGTACACCATATATTTT
CASSRLGQGYTIYF
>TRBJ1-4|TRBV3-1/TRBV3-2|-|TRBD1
TGTGCCAGCAGCCAAGATATGGGGATCAACAGGGGAAAACTGTTTTTT
CASSQDMGINRGKLFF
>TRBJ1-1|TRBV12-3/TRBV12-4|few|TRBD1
TGTGCCAGTGCGAACAGGGGGCCCGAAGCTTTCTTT
CASANRGPEAFF
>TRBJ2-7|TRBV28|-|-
TGTGCCAGCAGTTCAGGGCACGAGCAGTACTTC
CASSSGHEQYF
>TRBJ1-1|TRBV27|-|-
TGTGCCAGCAGTGATCGGGGGGCTCTGAACACTGAAGCTTTCTTT
CASSDRGALNTEAFF
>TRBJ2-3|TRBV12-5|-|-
TGTGCTAGTGGGTGGGGCAGGACGGACGCAGATACGCAGTATTTT
CASGWGRTDADTQYF
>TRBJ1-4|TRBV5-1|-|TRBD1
TGCGCCAGCAGCGCCTCCGGGACAGGGGGTGAAAAACTGTTTTTT
CASSASGTGGEKLFF
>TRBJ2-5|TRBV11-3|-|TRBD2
TGTGCCAGCAGCCCAAGCGGGACTTATCAAGAGACCCAGTACTTC
CASSPSGTYQETQYF
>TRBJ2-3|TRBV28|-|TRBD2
TGTGCCAGTTCGGGGGGACTAGCGGGAGTTATAGATACGCAGTATTTT
CASSGGLAGVIDTQYF
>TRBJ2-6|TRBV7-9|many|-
TGTGCCAGCAGCCCGCCGGGTCACCTACTTCGCTCTGGGGCCAACGTCCTGACTTTC
CASSPPGHLLRSGANVLTF
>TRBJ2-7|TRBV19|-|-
TGTGCCAGTAGTATAGGCGCTGGTTCCTACGAGCAGTACTTC
CASSIGAGSYEQYF
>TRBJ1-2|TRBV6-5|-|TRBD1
TGTGCCAGCACTCGGGACAGGGTGGATGGCTACACCTTC
CASTRDRVDGYTF
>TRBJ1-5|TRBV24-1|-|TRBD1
TGTGCCACCAGTGGGGACAGAAGTATTAGCAATCAGCCCCAGCATTTT
CATSGDRSISNQPQHF
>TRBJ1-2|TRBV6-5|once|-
TGTGCCAGCTTCTTCTCGGGAGGGAACTATGGCTACACCTTC
CASFFSGGNYGYTF